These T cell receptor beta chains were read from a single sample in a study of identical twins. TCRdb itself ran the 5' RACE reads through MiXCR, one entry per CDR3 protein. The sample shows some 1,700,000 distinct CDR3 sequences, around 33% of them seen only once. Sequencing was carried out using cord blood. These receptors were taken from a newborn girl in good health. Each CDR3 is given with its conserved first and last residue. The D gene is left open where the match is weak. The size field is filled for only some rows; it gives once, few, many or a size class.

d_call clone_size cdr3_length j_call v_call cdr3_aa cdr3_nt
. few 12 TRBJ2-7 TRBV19 CASSMGHYEQYF TGTGCCAGTAGTATGGGACACTACGAGCAGTACTTC
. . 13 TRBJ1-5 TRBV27 CASSFDIGQPQHF TGTGCCAGCAGTTTCGACATCGGACAGCCCCAGCATTTT
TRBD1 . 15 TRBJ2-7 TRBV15 CASSSGGQGFLEQYF TGTGCCTCCAGCAGCGGGGGACAGGGGTTTCTCGAGCAGTACTTC
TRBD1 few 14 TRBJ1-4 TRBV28 CAVRDRGPGEKLFF TGTGCCGTCCGGGACAGGGGCCCGGGGGAAAAACTGTTTTTT
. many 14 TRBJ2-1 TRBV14 CASSQGSSYNEQFF TGTGCCAGCAGCCAGGGAAGCTCCTACAATGAGCAGTTCTTC
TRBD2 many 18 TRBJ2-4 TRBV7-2 CASSLAGTSGGSKNIQYF TGTGCCAGCAGCTTAGCCGGGACTAGCGGGGGTTCTAAAAACATTCAGTACTTC
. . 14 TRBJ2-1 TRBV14 CASSQLGAEPSAFF TGTGCCAGCAGCCAATTGGGAGCGGAACCCTCAGCGTTCTTC
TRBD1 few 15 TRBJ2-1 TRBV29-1 CSGITGTGSYNEQFF TGCAGCGGAATAACCGGGACAGGGTCCTACAATGAGCAGTTCTTC
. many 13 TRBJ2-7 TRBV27 CASSLGRAHEQYF TGTGCCAGCAGTTTGGGCAGGGCCCACGAGCAGTACTTC
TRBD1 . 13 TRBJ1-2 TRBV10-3 CAISGGQGPTYTF TGTGCCATCAGTGGGGGACAGGGCCCCACCTACACCTTC
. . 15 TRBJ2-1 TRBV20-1 CSASLGGKGYNEQFF TGCAGTGCTAGTCTTGGCGGGAAGGGCTACAATGAGCAGTTCTTC
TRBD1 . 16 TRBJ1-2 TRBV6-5 CASSPSGGPANYGYTF TGTGCCAGCAGTCCTTCAGGGGGCCCAGCTAACTATGGCTACACCTTC
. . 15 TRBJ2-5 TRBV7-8 CASSLVQLPQETQYF TGTGCCAGCAGCTTAGTGCAGCTTCCCCAAGAGACCCAGTACTTC
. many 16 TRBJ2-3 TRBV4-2 CASSQGGWENTDTQYF TGTGCCAGCAGCCAAGGTGGCTGGGAGAATACAGATACGCAGTATTTT
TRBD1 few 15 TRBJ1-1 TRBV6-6 CASSGDRGRYTEAFF TGTGCCAGCAGCGGGGACAGGGGTCGGTACACTGAAGCTTTCTTT
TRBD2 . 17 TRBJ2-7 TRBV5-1 CASSLAETSLATYEQYF TGCGCCAGCAGCTTAGCCGAGACTAGCCTCGCAACCTACGAGCAGTACTTC
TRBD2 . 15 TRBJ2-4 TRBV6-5 CASSYGRGSKNIQYF TGTGCCAGCAGTTACGGGCGGGGGAGCAAAAACATTCAGTACTTC
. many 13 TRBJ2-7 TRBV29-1 CSVAGGFSYEQYF TGCAGCGTTGCTGGCGGATTCTCCTACGAGCAGTACTTC
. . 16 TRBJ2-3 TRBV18 CASSPQRGRITDTQYF TGTGCCAGCTCACCGCAGAGGGGACGGATCACAGATACGCAGTATTTT
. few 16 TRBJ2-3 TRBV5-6 CASSVKSKAFTDTQYF TGTGCCAGCAGCGTCAAATCGAAGGCCTTCACAGATACGCAGTATTTT
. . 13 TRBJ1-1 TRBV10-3 CAISEGMNTEAFF TGTGCCATCAGTGAGGGTATGAACACTGAAGCTTTCTTT
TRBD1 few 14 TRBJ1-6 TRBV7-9 CASSFRQGGSPLHF TGTGCCAGCAGCTTCAGACAGGGGGGTTCACCCCTCCACTTT
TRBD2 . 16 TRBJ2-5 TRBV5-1 CASSFGLAGDQETQYF TGCGCCAGCAGCTTCGGACTAGCGGGAGACCAAGAGACCCAGTACTTC
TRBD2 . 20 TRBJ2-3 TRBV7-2 CASSLEGLATLLLSTDTQYF TGTGCCAGCAGCTTAGAGGGACTAGCGACCCTCCTCCTTAGCACAGATACGCAGTATTTT
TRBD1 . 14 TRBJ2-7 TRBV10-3 CAISESDRNCEQYF TGTGCCATCAGTGAGTCGGACAGGAATTGCGAGCAGTACTTC
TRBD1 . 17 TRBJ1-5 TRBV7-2 CASSFSPQGAGNQPQHF TGTGCCAGCAGCTTCTCTCCGCAGGGGGCAGGCAATCAGCCCCAGCATTTT
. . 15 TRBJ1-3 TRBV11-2 CASSLNGGSGNTIYF TGTGCCAGCAGCTTGAACGGAGGCTCTGGAAACACCATATATTTT
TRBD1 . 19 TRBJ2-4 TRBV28 CASSFFRDRPFEAKNIQYF TGTGCCAGCAGCTTTTTCCGGGACAGACCGTTTGAGGCCAAAAACATTCAGTACTTC
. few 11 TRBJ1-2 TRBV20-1 CSADRPYGYTF TGCAGTGCCGACAGGCCCTATGGCTACACCTTC
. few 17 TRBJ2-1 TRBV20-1 CSAREWAAQGSYNEQFF TGCAGTGCTAGAGAGTGGGCCGCACAGGGCTCCTACAATGAGCAGTTCTTC
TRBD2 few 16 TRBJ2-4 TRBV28 CASSKLAGVGQNIQYF TGTGCCAGCAGCAAATTAGCGGGAGTGGGCCAAAACATTCAGTACTTC
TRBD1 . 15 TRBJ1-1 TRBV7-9 CASSLVRPGGTEAFF TGTGCCAGCAGCTTAGTACGACCAGGGGGGACTGAAGCTTTCTTT
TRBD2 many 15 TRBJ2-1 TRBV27 CASSSGLAGVREQFF TGTGCCAGCAGTTCGGGACTAGCGGGAGTCCGGGAGCAGTTCTTC
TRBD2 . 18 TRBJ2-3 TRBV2 CASSEAGLAGGRFATQYF TGTGCCAGCAGTGAAGCGGGACTAGCGGGGGGACGCTTTGCTACGCAGTATTTT
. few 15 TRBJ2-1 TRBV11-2 CASSLASGWVNEQFF TGTGCCAGCAGCTTAGCGTCAGGGTGGGTCAATGAGCAGTTCTTC
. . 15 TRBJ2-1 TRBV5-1 CASSLGQGGSDEQFF TGCGCCAGCAGCTTGGGGCAGGGGGGATCTGATGAGCAGTTCTTC
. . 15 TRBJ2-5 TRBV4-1 CASSQDWGWQETQYF TGCGCCAGCAGCCAAGATTGGGGATGGCAAGAGACCCAGTACTTC
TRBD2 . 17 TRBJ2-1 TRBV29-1 CSVGLAGGHQLSNEQFF TGCAGCGTTGGACTAGCGGGGGGGCACCAACTAAGCAATGAGCAGTTCTTC
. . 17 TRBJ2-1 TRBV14 CASSQVFGQNSYNEQFF TGTGCCAGCAGCCAAGTTTTTGGCCAGAACTCCTACAATGAGCAGTTCTTC
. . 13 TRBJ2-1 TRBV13 CASSLAGDDEQFF TGTGCCAGCAGCTTAGCGGGGGACGATGAGCAGTTCTTC